The sequence of this T cell receptor beta chain was determined in a study of shared clonotypes between healthy human individuals. The data were produced by immunoSEQ multiplex PCR, yet TCRdb's version contains in-frame clones alone and is incomplete. There are approximately 2.5 million clones in the sample; 93% occur only once, and 0.35% to 0.45% lies in the top ten. Details on this clone: The target antigen is unknown.

Study results and caveats: Sequencing depth was a factor that was expected to affect clonotype sharing among donors. Rarefaction indicated that sorted-subset sequencing remained incomplete although depth was large. With few donors, the genetic and exposure-history diversity represented was limited.

Looked up from germline, CDR1 is ENHRY and CDR2 is SYGVKD. Losses at the gene ends were 4 bases for V and 7 bases for J; bases not matched to a gene: 12. This CDR3 comprises 15 residues. The sample comprised naive CD4+ T cells from PBMCs. Specified subset: CD45RA+ positively selected. The receptor comes from a man aged 18 to 35 in good health. Some clones in this sample may be carry-over from other donors' samples. The rearrangement joins TRBV10-3 to TRBJ2-7; 8 bases are shared with TRBD2. CDR3 coding DNA: TGTGCCATCAGTGGGATTAGCGGGATGTCGTGGGAGCAGTACTTC. It translates to CAISGISGMSWEQYF.